This T cell receptor beta chain was identified during a study of tumor and adjacent non-tumor tissue in lung cancer. For the study at large: Patients were aged roughly 31 to 76, 9 to 10 men and about five women, stage I to III. Whole-study findings and limits: In normal lung, the top 100 clones were significantly more dominant than in tumor.

The length of the CDR3 is 14 residues. A remark on this clonotype: Its antigen is currently unknown. In this CDR3 the conserved last residue, phenylalanine or tryptophan, is missing, so a read error is likely.

Three rounds of nested PCR, following a modified ARM-PCR protocol, produced the TCRbeta library. TCRdb independently ran MiXCR on the multiplex PCR reads; one entry per CDR3 protein. In the table there are tens of thousands of distinct CDR3 sequences, over 55% of which are singletons. This sample's RNA came from whole unsorted tissue. Chemotherapy-naive patients with new lung cancer underwent thoracic surgery in China, August–late 2014. The sequence derives from a woman between 35 and 50 years old with non-small cell lung cancer. V is TRBV12-3 or TRBV12-4 and J is TRBJ2-5; no clear D gene. Sequencing was carried out using lung tumor tissue. In nucleotides, the CDR3 is TGTGCCAGTAGTTTAGAAGGAGTTCAAGAAACCCAGTACATC. Translated, it gives CASSLEGVQETQYI.